This record concerns one T cell receptor (beta chain) sequence. V lost 4 bases, J lost 4 bases, and 5 bases stayed unmatched. CDR3 length: 14 amino acids. Looked up from germline, CDR1 is SGHRS and CDR2 is YFSETQ. Amplified TCR beta CDR3 regions derived from RNA transcripts. The HTBI set primed first-round TCR CDR3 RT-PCR. In TCRdb, the multiplex PCR reads were re-called with MiXCR into one record per CDR3 protein. Of under 650,000 distinct CDR3 sequences in the sample, roughly 17% are singletons; the top ten hold approximately 3.9%. In making diagnoses, clinical symptoms, serum thyroxine and TRAb, thyroid ultrasound and orbital computed tomography were all used. Using around 10 ml of fresh peripheral blood, PBMCs were prepared. These data come from a study of T cells in Graves' hyperthyroidism and ophthalmopathy.

This receptor was identified in a young woman with Graves' hyperthyroidism. Material: blood. V and J are TRBV5-1 and TRBJ2-1, with 7 bases aligning to TRBD1. CDR3 sequence (DNA): TGCGCCAGCAGCCCCGGACAGGATTACAATGAGCAGTTCTTC. Translation gives CASSPGQDYNEQFF.